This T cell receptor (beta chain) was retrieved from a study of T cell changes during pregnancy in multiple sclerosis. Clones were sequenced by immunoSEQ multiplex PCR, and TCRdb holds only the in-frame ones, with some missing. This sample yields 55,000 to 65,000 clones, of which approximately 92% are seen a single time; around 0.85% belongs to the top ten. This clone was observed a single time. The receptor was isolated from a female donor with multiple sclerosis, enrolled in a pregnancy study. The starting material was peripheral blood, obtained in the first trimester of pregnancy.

CDR3 sequence: CASSDAGFSGYTF. The CDR3, as DNA: TGTGCCAGCAGTGATGCAGGATTCTCTGGCTACACCTTC. J is TRBJ1-2 and V is TRBV25-1, with unresolved D. Between the trimmed V and J ends, which lost 3 bases and 7 bases, there was a span of 12 bases. Germline-derived CDR1 and CDR2 are MGHDK and SYGVNS. The CDR3 extends over 13 amino acids.